This passage covers 2 T cell receptor beta chains from one sample sequenced in a study of blood T cells in healthy people across ages (dated by TCRdb to the mid-2010s). Receptor libraries were prepared by 5' RACE. Instrument on record: Illumina HiSeq 2500. A second PCR of roughly 7 to 11 cycles was performed with a sample-barcoded 5' primer and a J-beta primer mix. TCRdb took the public reads, trimmed them with fastp at Q25, ran MiXCR for clone calling and kept in-frame beta chains. Entries are consolidated by CDR3 protein sequence, retaining the most common genes and DNA. This sample lists over 950,000 distinct CDR3 sequences; approximately 38% were detected once. The ten largest clones represent around 12% of the sample. Input material: blood. These receptors all stem from a man aged 18-30 years in good health.

This clonotype was picked up a small number of times. The rearrangement uses TRBV4-2 and TRBJ2-7; D is perhaps TRBD2 (5 bases). The germline V and J ends were trimmed by 0 bases and 4 bases, with 13 bases remaining between them. This CDR3 is 15 amino acids long. In germline, CDR1 is LGHNA, CDR2 YNFKEQ. DNA for the CDR3: TGTGCCAGCAGCCAAGATCTAAACGGGGAGTACGAGCAGTACTTC. Encoded protein: CASSQDLNGEYEQYF.

The rearrangement links TRBV27 to TRBJ2-7, with D maybe TRBD2 (6 bases). Trimming removed 5 bases at V and 0 bases at J, with 17 bases between. This CDR3 is 16 amino acids long. CDR1 and CDR2 (germline): MNHEY, SMNVEV (reference sequence). The CDR3 region is CASSQNLAYTSYEQYF. CDR3 DNA sequence: TGTGCCAGCAGTCAAAACCTAGCGTATACCTCCTACGAGCAGTACTTC.